These 19 T cell receptor beta chains share one sample of origin, sequenced in a study of blood T cells in healthy people across ages. Combining a sample-barcoded 5' primer with a J-beta primer mix, a second PCR ran for 7 to 11 cycles. TCRdb independently ran MiXCR on the 5' RACE reads; one entry per CDR3 protein. The top ten hold 25% to 35% of the sample, which has about 680,000 distinct CDR3 sequences, around 48% seen once. Sequenced sample: blood. These receptors originate from an older woman in good health.

There are many counts of this clonotype. The V gene is TRBV6-1, the J gene TRBJ2-3, with 7 bases aligning to TRBD2. Germline trimming cut 0 bases from V and 3 bases from J; bases unmatched to any gene: 3. The CDR3 has 15 amino acids. The germline V gene has CDR1 MNHNS and CDR2 SASEGT. CDR3 residues: CASSEAWRETDTQYF. The CDR3 DNA follows: TGTGCCAGCAGTGAAGCGTGGCGGGAGACAGATACGCAGTATTTT.

The rearrangement uses TRBV20-1 and TRBJ2-3; no firm D call. The CDR3 length is 12 residues. From germline, CDR1 is DFQATT and CDR2 SNEGSKA (reference sequence). CDR3 region: CSGLSVADTQYF. The CDR3 region has the DNA TGCAGCGGCCTCTCCGTAGCAGATACGCAGTATTTT.

This clonotype was seen just once. The V call is TRBV7-2, the J call TRBJ1-2; TRBD1 matches 7 bases. This CDR3 comprises 14 residues. CDR1 is SGHTA and CDR2 is FQGNSA in the germline V gene. V lost 5 bases to trimming and J lost 7 bases; unmatched junction nucleotides: 10. The CDR3 sequence: CASSASRQGLGYTF. The CDR3 DNA follows: TGTGCCAGCAGCGCCTCCAGACAGGGTCTTGGCTACACCTTC.

This clonotype came up a few times. The chain uses TRBV11-1 and TRBJ2-7; 14 positions agree with TRBD2. The CDR3 runs 14 residues. CDR1 and CDR2 from the germline V gene are SGHAT and FQDESV (reference sequence). Trimming cost V 5 bases and J 6 bases; bases outside gene matches: 3. The CDR3 nucleotides read TGTGCCAGCAGCCTGGGGACTAGCGGGAGCGAGCAGTACTTC. This gives the protein CASSLGTSGSEQYF. Based on the CDR3 plus reference TRBV11-1 and TRBJ2-7, the full variable domain is EAEVAQSPRYKITEKSQAVAFWCDPISGHATLYWYRQILGQGPELLVQFQDESVVDDSQLPKDRFSAERLKGVDSTLKIQPAELGDSAMYLCASSLGTSGSEQYFGPGTRLTVT.

J is TRBJ2-7 and V is TRBV20-1, with 10 bases aligning to TRBD2. V shed 1 base and J 7 bases; nucleotides not matched to a gene: 7. The germline V gene encodes CDR1 DFQATT and CDR2 SNEGSKA (reference sequence). The CDR3 covers 14 residues. DNA of the CDR3: TGCAGTGCTAGAGTTAGCGGGAGGAGTAGTGAGCAGTACTTC. Residues: CSARVSGRSSEQYF.

This clonotype was seen ten or more times. The chain uses TRBV29-1 and TRBJ2-5, with D possibly being TRBD2 (5 bases). Trimming cost V 6 bases and J 4 bases, with 18 bases left between them. The CDR3 has 14 residues. Germline assignment: CDR1 SQVTM and CDR2 ANQGSEA. The CDR3 DNA is TGCAGCGTACGCCGGGGTAGTGGGTTAGAGACCCAGTACTTC. This translates into CSVRRGSGLETQYF. The whole variable domain, filled in from reference TRBV29-1 and TRBJ2-5, reads SAVISQKPSRDICQRGTSLTIQCQVDSQVTMMFWYRQQPGQSLTLIATANQGSEATYESGFVIDKFPISRPNLTFSTLTVSNMSPEDSSIYLCSVRRGSGLETQYFGPGTRLLVL.

The J gene is TRBJ2-1, the V gene TRBV28, with D unresolved. CDR1 and CDR2 from the germline V gene are MDHEN and SYDVKM. V was shortened by 0 bases and J by 5 bases, with 8 bases between the two germline ends. The CDR3 extends over 14 amino acids. Written as DNA, the CDR3 is TGTGCCAGCAGTTTATGGAAGGCTCACAATGAGCAGTTCTTC. As protein: CASSLWKAHNEQFF. The full variable domain, in which reference TRBV28 and TRBJ2-1 provide the parts outside the CDR3, is DVKVTQSSRYLVKRTGEKVFLECVQDMDHENMFWYRQDPGLGLRLIYFSYDVKMKEKGDIPEGYSVSREKKERFSLILESASTNQTSMYLCASSLWKAHNEQFFGPGTRLTVL.

A note on this clonotype: One end of the junction is discordant with germline, which a read error may explain. The rearrangement links TRBV4-3 to TRBJ2-5; D ambiguous. The V gene's germline CDR1 is LGHNA and CDR2 YSLEER. This CDR3 has 15 residues. CDR3 nucleotides: TGCGCCGGCAGCCACTCCCCGGACGGTAACTACGAACAGTACTTC. Its protein is CAGSHSPDGNYEQYF.

This clonotype was detected a few times. J is TRBJ2-7 and V is TRBV5-5; 8 bases map to TRBD1. V lost 2 bases and J lost 7; bases outside the gene matches: 11. The CDR3 consists of 15 residues. Germline V CDR1 and CDR2: SGHKS, YYEKEE (reference sequence). The chain's CDR3 is CASSFSGQGRGEQYF. The CDR3 coding sequence is TGTGCCAGCAGCTTTTCCGGACAGGGCCGTGGGGAGCAGTACTTC.

The chain links TRBV7-2 to TRBJ1-5; TRBD1 is a possible D gene (5 bases). The CDR3 spans 16 residues. With 4 bases removed from V and 0 bases from J, the gap between germline ends came to 13 bases. Germline V gives CDR1 SGHTA, CDR2 FQGNSA. The CDR3 nucleotides read TGTGCCAGCAGCTCAGGGCCCCAGTATAGCAATCAGCCCCAGCATTTT. Residues: CASSSGPQYSNQPQHF.

The gene calls are TRBV29-1 and TRBJ2-3; TRBD2 aligns across 11 bases. CDR1 and CDR2 (germline): SQVTM, ANQGSEA. This CDR3 contains 17 residues. The junction had 8 bases not matched to a gene; V was cut back by 2 bases and J by 1 base. CDR3 DNA: TGCAGCGTTGAAAGTCTAGCGGGAGGCCGCGGCACAGATACGCAGTATTTT. As protein: CSVESLAGGRGTDTQYF.

This clonotype has a handful of counts. The chain is built from TRBV9 and TRBJ2-7; D not certain. V lost 2 bases and J lost 4, with 13 bases in between. CDR3 size: 14 residues. Germline V CDR1 and CDR2: SGDLS, YYNGEE. The CDR3 region is CASSVLDGVYEQYF. The CDR3 region has the DNA TGTGCCAGCAGCGTCCTAGATGGGGTGTACGAGCAGTACTTC.

This clonotype has only a few counts. The chain couples TRBV6-2 or TRBV6-3 to TRBJ2-5, with 14 positions matching TRBD2. The V gene end was trimmed by 5 bases and the J gene end by 4 bases; junction bases not matched to a gene: 6. The CDR3 contains 16 residues. Per germline, CDR1 MNHEY and CDR2 SVGEGT. The CDR3: CASSPRGTSGRETQYF. CDR3 DNA: TGTGCCAGCAGTCCCCGTGGGACTAGCGGGAGAGAGACCCAGTACTTC.

The chain recombines TRBV7-2 with TRBJ2-7; 8 bases match TRBD2. Germline CDR1 and CDR2: SGHTA and FQGNSA. This CDR3 region has 13 residues. After removal of 4 bases from V and 6 bases from J, the junction contained 5 bases not matched to a gene. For the CDR3, the DNA is TGTGCCAGCAGCTATCAGCGGGAGTGCGAGCAGTACTTC. Amino acids: CASSYQRECEQYF.

The chain couples TRBV7-2 to TRBJ2-1, with D unresolved. Trimming removed 1 base at V and 10 bases at J, with 17 bases between. This CDR3 contains 15 residues. Germline lookup yields CDR1 SGHTA and CDR2 FQGNSA. This chain's CDR3 is CASSLGPTTNNEQFF. CDR3 nucleotide sequence: TGTGCCAGCAGCTTAGGCCCCACCACGAATAACGAGCAGTTCTTC.

J is TRBJ1-4 and V is TRBV7-6, with D unclear. The germline V gene has CDR1 SGHVS and CDR2 FNYEAQ. The CDR3 contains 12 residues. The ends were cut back, 4 bases at V and 7 bases at J, with 7 bases in the middle. CDR3 sequence: CASSSFGEKLFF. DNA of the CDR3: TGTGCCAGCAGCTCGTTTGGTGAAAAACTGTTTTTT.

This clonotype turned up a few times. V is TRBV30 and J is TRBJ2-3; no reliable D call. The germline V gene encodes CDR1 GTSNPN and CDR2 SVGIG (reference sequence). The CDR3 spans 13 residues. V was clipped by 5 bases and J by 1 base, with 10 bases between them. CDR3 residues: CAWERTGTDTQYF. DNA for the CDR3: TGTGCCTGGGAGAGGACGGGCACAGATACGCAGTATTTT.

This clonotype appeared many times. The chain couples TRBV20-1 to TRBJ2-1, with 8 bases that match TRBD2. The CDR3 length is 17 residues. Germline V gene data show CDR1 as DFQATT and CDR2 as SNEGSKA (reference sequence). The trim removed 3 bases at V and 3 bases at J, leaving 13 bases unmatched. The CDR3 spells CSARPAPTSGSYNEQFF. The CDR3 region has the DNA TGCAGTGCTAGGCCCGCCCCCACTAGCGGTAGCTACAATGAGCAGTTCTTC.

This clonotype has a single count. This chain joins TRBV27 and TRBJ2-6, with TRBD1 matching over 11 bases. Trimming removed 6 bases from V and 3 bases from J; junction bases left unmatched: 10. Germline-derived CDR1 and CDR2 are MNHEY and SMNVEV (reference sequence). The CDR3 has 18 residues. The CDR3 DNA reads as TGTGCCAGCAGCAAGCAGGGGACAGGGGGGTATGGGGCCAACGTCCTGACTTTC. This translates into CASSKQGTGGYGANVLTF.